The sample holds one count of the clone carrying this T cell receptor (beta chain). This record comes from a study of blood T cell repertoires in COVID-19. Turning to the study itself: Material from acute and convalescent COVID-19 was sourced from the United States, Italy and Spain. Sources were T cells, B-cell-depleted T cells, or PBMCs; the material itself was cDNA or gDNA.

Original processing notes: Amplification of reference gene primers provided the estimated nucleated cell counts. Clones were read by immunoSEQ multiplex PCR, and TCRdb kept only the in-frame ones, dropping some. The V and J calls and clone size come from that table; D and trimming were worked out from the DNA. Of roughly 200,000 clones listed, around 87% were seen once; the top ten hold 3%. J gave up 8 bases and V 6 bases, and 10 bases lay outside the gene matches. The CDR3 sequence is 14 residues long. Germline CDR1 reads MNHEY; CDR2 reads SVGEGT. Source material: peripheral blood. This sequence was found in a man in his 60s with acute or convalescent COVID-19. This chain joins TRBV6-2 or TRBV6-3 and TRBJ2-1; the match to TRBD2 covers 7 bases. CDR3 residues: CASSGRSTVDEQFF. The CDR3 bases are TGTGCCAGCAGCGGGAGGAGCACTGTCGATGAGCAGTTCTTC.